This T cell receptor (beta chain) was recorded in a study of CD8+ T cells in alopecia areata. Sequencing relied on a cDNA template that was reverse transcribed from extracted RNA. The repertoire was sequenced with immunoSEQ multiplex PCR; TCRdb's copy has only in-frame clones and lacks some. The sample lists about 200,000 clones; more than 45% were seen once. Germline CDR1 and CDR2: SNHLY and FYNNEI. This CDR3 spans 17 amino acids. The V end lost 6 bases, the J end lost 1 base, and 21 bases lay between the germline ends. Treatment described: oral pan-JAK inhibitor, 5-10 mg twice daily. The sequence was obtained from a human donor with alopecia areata. The sample here was CD4+ T cells sorted from blood, taken at week 24, from a patient treated with tofacitinib. The J gene is TRBJ1-1, the V gene TRBV2, with a possible D match to TRBD1 (6 bases). In DNA form, the CDR3 reads TGTGCCAGCAGCAGGGGAGGCCCTAAGGGGACGAACACTGAAGCTTTCTTT. Residues: CASSRGGPKGTNTEAFF.